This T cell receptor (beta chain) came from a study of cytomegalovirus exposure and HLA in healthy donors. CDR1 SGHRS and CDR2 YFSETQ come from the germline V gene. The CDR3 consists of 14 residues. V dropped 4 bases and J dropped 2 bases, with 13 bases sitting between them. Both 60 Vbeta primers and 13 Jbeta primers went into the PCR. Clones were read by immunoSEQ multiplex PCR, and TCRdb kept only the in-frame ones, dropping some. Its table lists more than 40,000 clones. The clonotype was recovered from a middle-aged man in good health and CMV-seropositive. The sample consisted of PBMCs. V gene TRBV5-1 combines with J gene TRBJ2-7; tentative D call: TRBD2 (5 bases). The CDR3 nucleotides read TGCGCCAGCAGCCATCCGGGGAGCGCCTACGAGCAGTACTTC. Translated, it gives CASSHPGSAYEQYF.